This T cell receptor (beta chain) was captured by sequencing in a study of CD4 T cells in relation to SARS-CoV-2 and coronaviruses. In regard to this clone: No antigen is known for it.

Method: immunoSEQ multiplex PCR; TCRdb's copy keeps in-frame clones and lacks some. The repertoire has some 26,000 clones, more than 60% of them found once; the top ten carry about 17%. The unexposed donors gave CD4+ T cells in about 2011-2019, prior to COVID-19. Isolation of CD4+ T cells took place after approximately 11 days in culture. Germline CDR1 is MNHNS and CDR2 is SASEGT. There are 15 residues in the CDR3. V lost 0 bases and J 4 bases, leaving 12 bases between the germline ends. The TCR sequence derives from a human donor in good health. The sequenced sample consisted of CD4+ T cells from PBMCs, cultured in vitro. J is TRBJ1-1 and V is TRBV6-1; possible D gene TRBD1, 5 bases. CDR3 in amino acids: CASSEAPQGGTEAFF. The CDR3 DNA sequence: TGTGCCAGCAGTGAAGCTCCGCAGGGAGGCACTGAAGCTTTCTTT.